These T cell receptor beta chains were read from a single sample in a study of CD8 T cells in Susac syndrome. TCRdb re-derived calls from the immunoSEQ multiplex PCR reads in MiXCR, one entry per CDR3 protein. The table shows 150,000 to 200,000 distinct CDR3 sequences, with 95% occurring only once. The sequenced sample consisted of CD8+ T cells from PBMCs. The receptors were sampled from a human donor with multiple sclerosis. The CDR3 runs from the conserved cysteine through the conserved F or W. D genes are given only for firm matches. A clone size is listed for some rows: how often the clone was seen (once, few, many), or a class if it is expanded.

v_gene: TRBV9
abundance: NA
j_gene: TRBJ2-7
d_gene: NA
CDR3aa: CASSPGMSYEQYF
CDR3nt: TGTGCCAGCAGCCCCGGGATGTCCTACGAGCAGTACTTC

v_gene: TRBV12-3/TRBV12-4
abundance: NA
j_gene: TRBJ2-7
d_gene: NA
CDR3aa: CASSGHSYEQYF
CDR3nt: TGTGCCAGCAGCGGACACTCCTACGAGCAGTACTTC

v_gene: TRBV27
abundance: NA
j_gene: TRBJ2-7
d_gene: TRBD2
CDR3aa: CASSMGRGAYEQYF
CDR3nt: TGTGCCAGCAGTATGGGACGGGGGGCCTACGAGCAGTACTTC

v_gene: TRBV3-1
abundance: NA
j_gene: TRBJ2-7
d_gene: TRBD1
CDR3aa: CASSLVTGAEQYF
CDR3nt: TGTGCCAGCAGCCTAGTAACAGGGGCCGAGCAGTACTTC

v_gene: TRBV27
abundance: few
j_gene: TRBJ1-1
d_gene: NA
CDR3aa: CASSLSQGGTEAFF
CDR3nt: TGTGCCAGCAGTTTATCTCAGGGCGGCACTGAAGCTTTCTTT

v_gene: TRBV27
abundance: NA
j_gene: TRBJ1-5
d_gene: NA
CDR3aa: CASTNRPNQPQHF
CDR3nt: TGTGCCAGCACAAACCGTCCAAATCAGCCCCAGCATTTT

v_gene: TRBV3-1
abundance: NA
j_gene: TRBJ1-2
d_gene: NA
CDR3aa: CASSQIETSYGYTF
CDR3nt: TGTGCCAGCAGCCAAATTGAAACGAGCTATGGCTACACCTTC

v_gene: TRBV27
abundance: NA
j_gene: TRBJ1-5
d_gene: NA
CDR3aa: CASSLHQGNQPQHF
CDR3nt: TGTGCCAGCAGTTTACATCAGGGGAATCAGCCCCAGCATTTT

v_gene: TRBV9
abundance: NA
j_gene: TRBJ2-7
d_gene: NA
CDR3aa: CASSVASGGSVYEQYF
CDR3nt: TGTGCCAGCAGCGTAGCAAGCGGCGGGTCGGTCTACGAGCAGTACTTC

v_gene: TRBV20-1
abundance: NA
j_gene: TRBJ1-5
d_gene: NA
CDR3aa: CSASSDNQPQHF
CDR3nt: TGCAGTGCTAGTTCTGATAATCAGCCCCAGCATTTT

v_gene: TRBV6-6
abundance: NA
j_gene: TRBJ2-4
d_gene: NA
CDR3aa: CASSYSYPKNIQYF
CDR3nt: TGTGCCAGCAGTTACTCGTACCCCAAAAACATTCAGTACTTC

v_gene: TRBV29-1
abundance: NA
j_gene: TRBJ2-7
d_gene: TRBD2
CDR3aa: CSVELAGVQEQYF
CDR3nt: TGCAGCGTTGAGCTAGCGGGAGTTCAAGAGCAGTACTTC

v_gene: TRBV5-6
abundance: NA
j_gene: TRBJ1-6
d_gene: NA
CDR3aa: CASSPGPQAPLHF
CDR3nt: TGTGCCAGCAGCCCGGGGCCTCAAGCACCCCTCCACTTT

v_gene: TRBV29-1
abundance: NA
j_gene: TRBJ1-1
d_gene: NA
CDR3aa: CSVPRDSAVAFF
CDR3nt: TGCAGCGTTCCTAGGGATTCGGCCGTGGCTTTCTTT

v_gene: TRBV3-1
abundance: NA
j_gene: TRBJ2-7
d_gene: TRBD1
CDR3aa: CASSQTSPGTGFAEQYF
CDR3nt: TGTGCCAGCAGCCAAACAAGTCCCGGGACAGGGTTTGCCGAGCAGTACTTC

v_gene: TRBV2
abundance: NA
j_gene: TRBJ2-1
d_gene: NA
CDR3aa: CASKPQGSGAAYNEQFF
CDR3nt: TGTGCCAGTAAACCCCAGGGGTCAGGGGCGGCCTACAATGAGCAGTTCTTC

v_gene: TRBV29-1
abundance: NA
j_gene: TRBJ2-7
d_gene: NA
CDR3aa: CSVEQGNYEQYF
CDR3nt: TGCAGCGTTGAGCAGGGTAACTACGAGCAGTACTTC

v_gene: TRBV27
abundance: NA
j_gene: TRBJ2-7
d_gene: TRBD1
CDR3aa: CASSLLLGQGAQYF
CDR3nt: TGTGCCAGCAGTTTATTATTAGGACAGGGGGCCCAGTACTTC

v_gene: TRBV29-1
abundance: NA
j_gene: TRBJ1-5
d_gene: TRBD1
CDR3aa: CSVGTADSNQPQHF
CDR3nt: TGCAGCGTGGGGACAGCAGATAGCAATCAGCCCCAGCATTTT

v_gene: TRBV2
abundance: few
j_gene: TRBJ2-1
d_gene: NA
CDR3aa: CASRGGVNEQFF
CDR3nt: TGTGCCAGCAGGGGAGGTGTAAATGAGCAGTTCTTC

v_gene: TRBV7-9
abundance: NA
j_gene: TRBJ1-2
d_gene: TRBD1
CDR3aa: CASSLERTGANYGYTF
CDR3nt: TGTGCCAGCAGCTTGGAAAGGACAGGGGCGAACTATGGCTACACCTTC

v_gene: TRBV18
abundance: NA
j_gene: TRBJ2-7
d_gene: NA
CDR3aa: CASSPTDGTYEQYF
CDR3nt: TGTGCCAGCTCACCAACGGACGGTACCTACGAGCAGTACTTC

v_gene: TRBV15
abundance: NA
j_gene: TRBJ1-2
d_gene: TRBD1
CDR3aa: CATGGSGTGYGYTF
CDR3nt: TGTGCCACCGGGGGGTCCGGGACAGGCTATGGCTACACCTTC

v_gene: TRBV6-5
abundance: NA
j_gene: TRBJ2-1
d_gene: NA
CDR3aa: CASSYSSYNEQFF
CDR3nt: TGTGCCAGCAGTTACTCCTCCTACAATGAGCAGTTCTTC

v_gene: TRBV20-1
abundance: NA
j_gene: TRBJ2-1
d_gene: TRBD2
CDR3aa: CSARILGTSGRNEQFF
CDR3nt: TGCAGTGCTAGAATTCTGGGGACTAGCGGGAGAAATGAGCAGTTCTTC

v_gene: TRBV30
abundance: NA
j_gene: TRBJ1-5
d_gene: NA
CDR3aa: CAWSEPGNGEPQHF
CDR3nt: TGTGCCTGGAGTGAACCAGGGAATGGTGAGCCCCAGCATTTT

v_gene: TRBV19
abundance: NA
j_gene: TRBJ2-1
d_gene: TRBD2
CDR3aa: CASSIITSGTDEQFF
CDR3nt: TGTGCCAGTAGTATCATTACTAGCGGGACTGATGAGCAGTTCTTC

v_gene: TRBV9
abundance: NA
j_gene: TRBJ2-1
d_gene: TRBD1
CDR3aa: CASGGQGIGEQFF
CDR3nt: TGTGCCAGCGGAGGACAGGGGATCGGGGAGCAGTTCTTC